This TCR beta chain was retrieved from a study of beta chain features in type 1 diabetes. Findings and limits, study-wide: In type 1 diabetes patients, VDJ junctions had fewer insertions; deletions at these junctions were more frequent. Researchers report that Type 1 diabetes patients had moderately but significantly shorter TCRB CDR3s across all four CD4+ subsets.

With respect to this clone: Its antigen is as yet unknown.

Each of the CD4+ naive, central memory, regulatory and stem cell-like memory populations was sorted via CD45RO/CCR7/CD25/CD127/CD95/CD27. Per germline, CDR1 SGHAT and CDR2 FQNNGV. The CDR3 length is 17 residues. V shed 5 bases and J shed 0 bases, with 19 bases lying between them. What was sequenced were expressed TCRB transcripts, since all of the isolated RNA had been reverse transcribed. Data came from immunoSEQ multiplex PCR; TCRdb stores just in-frame clones and leaves some out. The table lists hundreds of thousands of clones, over 12% of them singletons, with approximately 0.015% in the top ten.

The sequence derives from a man aged 18 to 35 with type 1 diabetes. The chain has TRBV11-2 and TRBJ1-1; D is uncertain. What was sequenced was naive CD4+ T cells from blood. CDR3 in DNA: TGTGCCAGCAGCCCTGGGCGTGGTAGGCGCTTGAACACTGAAGCTTTCTTT. Amino acids: CASSPGRGRRLNTEAFF.